This T cell receptor (beta chain) was recovered during a study of T cell repertoires in cytomegalovirus infection. Study context: CMV infection and matching HLA type were both indicated by public TCR beta signatures.

TCRdb itself ran the reads through MiXCR, one entry per CDR3 protein. The sample carries more than 250,000 distinct CDR3 sequences, more than 20% recorded once. Study-wide results and limits: CMV-specific HLA-C-restricted TCR beta clonotypes dominated the ex vivo response. The cumulative frequency of public TCR beta families distinguished individuals who carried CMV together with the relevant HLA.

This clonotype turned up a few times. Its cognate antigen is unknown. This receptor was obtained from a human donor in good health (CMV status not recorded). Some clones in this sample may be carry-over from other donors' samples. The sequencing here drew on cultured PBMCs, taken from culture after CMV antigen stimulation.

The DNA for the CDR3 is TGTGCCAGCAGATCGGGCCTCAGCTCCTATAATTCACCCCTCCACTTT. It yields the protein CASRSGLSSYNSPLHF. This chain links TRBV6-5 with TRBJ1-6; D is unresolved. The CDR3 totals 16 residues. Germline CDR1 and CDR2: MNHEY and SVGAGI. V was trimmed by 6 bases and J by 0 bases, leaving 12 bases between them.